Presented here are 12 T cell receptor beta chains from one specimen sequenced in a study of T cells after yellow fever vaccination. TCRdb reanalysed the 5' RACE reads using MiXCR and keeps one entry per CDR3 protein. The sample yields approximately 300,000 distinct CDR3 sequences, approximately 12% seen once. The sample here was CD4+ T cells sorted from PBMCs, taken 45 days after the yellow fever booster vaccination. The receptors originated from a man between 18 and 35 years old who received the YFV17D yellow fever vaccine.

This clonotype was counted ten times or more. The chain couples TRBV6-2 or TRBV6-3 to TRBJ2-3; D perhaps matches TRBD2 (5 bases). The CDR3 totals 13 residues. The germline V gene encodes CDR1 MNHEY and CDR2 SVGEGT. V was clipped by 5 bases and J by 6 bases, with 12 bases between them. CDR3 in DNA: TGTGCCAGCAGTATTGCTTTAGCGGATACGCAGTATTTT. As protein: CASSIALADTQYF.

This clonotype has ten or more counts. The chain employs TRBV11-2 and TRBJ1-4, with a possible D match to TRBD1 (5 bases). Germline V gene lookup returns CDR1 SGHAT and CDR2 FQNNGV. V gave up 5 bases and J gave up 15 bases, with 13 bases separating them. The CDR3 covers 11 residues. This CDR3 reads CASSPGRDLFF. The CDR3 region has the DNA TGTGCCAGCAGCCCGGGACGGGATTTGTTTTTT.

This chain joins TRBV6-2 or TRBV6-3 and TRBJ2-7, with 7 bases lining up with TRBD2. Germline V lookup: CDR1 MNHEY, CDR2 SVGEGT. V trimming: 4 bases; J trimming: 2 bases; junction bases outside the gene matches: 2. The CDR3 covers 13 residues. The CDR3 protein is CASSFGTTYEQYV. CDR3 nucleotides: TGTGCCAGCAGTTTTGGGACTACCTACGAGCAGTACGTC.

This clonotype was found many times. The chain uses TRBV7-7 and TRBJ1-3, with unresolved D. The CDR3 runs to 13 residues. Germline V CDR1 and CDR2: SSHAT, FNYEAQ (reference sequence). Trimming left V 3 bases short and J 2 bases short, with 5 bases between. As DNA, the CDR3 is TGTGCCAGCAGCTTTCGGCCTGGAAACACCATATATTTT. It specifies CASSFRPGNTIYF. The variable domain in full, with the rest retrieved from reference TRBV7-7 and TRBJ1-3, is GAGVSQSPRYKVTKRGQDVTLRCDPISSHATLYWYQQALGQGPEFLTYFNYEAQPDKSGLPSDRFSAERPEGSISTLTIQRTEQRDSAMYRCASSFRPGNTIYFGEGSWLTVV.

The chain combines TRBV6-5 with TRBJ1-6; possibly TRBD1 for D (5 bases). The CDR3 totals 17 residues. CDR1 and CDR2 (germline): MNHEY, SVGAGI. V was trimmed by 7 bases and J by 0 bases, leaving 16 bases between them. As DNA, the CDR3 is TGTGCCAGCACCTACAGCGGGACGAGCTCCTATAATTCACCCCTCCACTTT. Translating it yields CASTYSGTSSYNSPLHF.

V and J are TRBV24-1 and TRBJ1-2, with D unresolved. V was clipped by 5 bases and J by 2 bases, with 8 bases between them. Germline V lookup: CDR1 KGHDR, CDR2 SFDVKD. CDR3 length: 13 amino acids. The CDR3 is CATSAAGNYGYTF. CDR3 coding DNA: TGTGCCACCAGTGCAGCGGGGAACTATGGCTACACCTTC.

As for this clonotype: One end of the junction varies from germline; a read error may be responsible. The V gene is TRBV6-5, the J gene TRBJ2-3; 7 bases line up with TRBD1. Germline lookup yields CDR1 MNHEY and CDR2 SVGAGI. This CDR3 is built from 12 residues. The CDR3 is CASSQIGQAEDF. Written as DNA, the CDR3 is TGTGCCAGCAGCCAGATCGGACAGGCAGAGGATTTT.

This clonotype was picked up many times. The chain employs TRBV7-2 and TRBJ2-3; 13 positions match TRBD2. The CDR3 sequence is 16 residues long. Trimming took 5 bases from V and 3 from J; bases not matched to a gene: 5. Germline V gene data show CDR1 as SGHTA and CDR2 as FQGNSA. The CDR3 nucleotides are TGTGCCAGCAGCCGGGGACTAGCGGGATTAACAGATACGCAGTATTTT. The encoded protein is CASSRGLAGLTDTQYF.

This clonotype was counted many times. The chain employs TRBV7-9 and TRBJ1-1; D may be TRBD1 (6 bases). The V gene's germline CDR1 is SEHNR and CDR2 FQNEAQ (reference sequence). V lost 4 bases and J lost 0, with 9 bases in between. The CDR3 totals 14 residues. For the CDR3, the DNA is TGTGCCAGCAGCTCAAGGGACATGAACACTGAAGCTTTCTTT. As protein: CASSSRDMNTEAFF.

A few counts support this clonotype. The genes are TRBV28 and TRBJ1-5, with 11 bases matching TRBD1. J lost 5 bases, V lost 6 bases, and 9 bases had no gene match. Germline V lookup: CDR1 MDHEN, CDR2 SYDVKM. The CDR3 spans 16 residues. Here the CDR3 reads CASRIRTGGRYQPQHF. CDR3 nucleotide sequence: TGTGCCAGCAGGATACGGACAGGGGGCAGGTATCAGCCCCAGCATTTT.

This clonotype showed up just a few times. V gene TRBV29-1 combines with J gene TRBJ1-4, with no clear D. V lost 7 bases and J 8 bases, leaving 17 bases between the germline ends. Germline V CDR1 and CDR2: SQVTM, ANQGSEA. CDR3 length equals 13 residues. The CDR3 loop is CSGQSRVSEKLFF. The CDR3 DNA reads as TGCAGCGGCCAGTCCCGTGTATCCGAAAAACTGTTTTTT.

At least ten counts were recorded for this clonotype. V is TRBV5-1 and J is TRBJ2-5, with D maybe TRBD2 (6 bases). The CDR3 consists of 15 residues. Germline lookup yields CDR1 SGHRS and CDR2 YFSETQ. Trimming took 3 bases from V and 5 from J, leaving 17 bases between them. CDR3 coding DNA: TGCGCCAGCAGCTACCGGGAGCCGGGGGTGGAGACCCAGTACTTC. Translated, it gives CASSYREPGVETQYF.